This T cell receptor beta chain was retrieved from a study of T cells in Graves' hyperthyroidism and ophthalmopathy. Study-level points and caveats: Blood also held most thyroid clonotypes expanded beyond 0.001.

About this clonotype itself: Its antigen is as yet unknown.

TCR beta CDR3 region amplification was performed from RNA transcripts. RT-PCR in the first round (using the HTBI primer set) targeted the TCR CDR3. TCRdb independently ran MiXCR on the multiplex PCR reads; one entry per CDR3 protein. The sample consists of roughly 420,000 distinct CDR3 sequences, about an eighth of them appearing once. The CDR3 covers 15 residues. Losses at the gene ends were 3 bases for V and 2 bases for J; bases not matched to a gene: 9. Looked up from germline, CDR1 is DFQATT and CDR2 is SNEGSKA (reference sequence). The PBMCs studied were ones that came from roughly 11 ml fresh peripheral blood.

The sequencing sample was made of blood. This chain links TRBV20-1 with TRBJ2-7; 8 bases line up with TRBD2. This sequence originates from a woman aged 18-29 years with Graves' hyperthyroidism. CDR3 sequence reads: CSASPPTSEPYEQYF. DNA of the CDR3: TGCAGTGCTAGCCCACCGACTAGCGAACCCTACGAGCAGTACTTC.